This is a list of T cell receptor beta chains from one sample in a study of blood T cell repertoires in COVID-19. Clones were read by immunoSEQ multiplex PCR, and TCRdb kept only the in-frame ones, dropping some. The sample comprises approximately 180,000 clones, approximately 83% of which are singletons, and approximately 11% rests with the top ten. The sample comprised peripheral blood. The receptors shown here come from a human donor with active or convalescent COVID-19. The donor label of this sample is uncertain. Both conserved end residues are part of each CDR3. Each record gives: V gene, clone size, J gene, D gene, CDR3 DNA, CDR3 protein. The D gene is left open where the match is weak. Clone size is shown for a subset of rows, as once, few, many or a class of expanded clone.

V gene: TRBV28; clone size: NA; J gene: TRBJ1-6; D gene: TRBD1; CDR3 DNA: TGTGCCAGCAGCCTGACAGGGAATAATTCACCCCTCCACTTT; CDR3 protein: CASSLTGNNSPLHF
V gene: TRBV6-5; clone size: once; J gene: TRBJ2-7; D gene: NA; CDR3 DNA: TGTGCCAGCAGTTACTCCATGGCCGGGAGCCAGGGCGAGCAGTACTTC; CDR3 protein: CASSYSMAGSQGEQYF
V gene: TRBV5-4; clone size: NA; J gene: TRBJ1-3; D gene: NA; CDR3 DNA: TGTGCCAGCAGCTTGGGCGGGGTACGGTCCTCTGGAAACACCATATATTTT; CDR3 protein: CASSLGGVRSSGNTIYF
V gene: TRBV11-3; clone size: once; J gene: TRBJ2-2; D gene: TRBD2; CDR3 DNA: TGTGCCTCGACCCGCGGGGGGGTCGGGGAGCTGTTTTTT; CDR3 protein: CASTRGGVGELFF
V gene: TRBV5-6; clone size: NA; J gene: TRBJ2-7; D gene: TRBD2; CDR3 DNA: TGTGCCAGCAGCTCGATCTATAGCGGGAGAACCTACGAGCAGTACTTC; CDR3 protein: CASSSIYSGRTYEQYF
V gene: TRBV7-9; clone size: NA; J gene: TRBJ2-1; D gene: TRBD1; CDR3 DNA: TGTGCCAGCAGCATCGACAGGGGTCCCTACAATGAGCAGTTCTTC; CDR3 protein: CASSIDRGPYNEQFF
V gene: TRBV13; clone size: NA; J gene: TRBJ1-3; D gene: TRBD1; CDR3 DNA: TGTGCCAGCGCAACCCGACAGGGGGCAGGTGGAAACACCATATATTTT; CDR3 protein: CASATRQGAGGNTIYF
V gene: TRBV5-1; clone size: NA; J gene: TRBJ2-7; D gene: NA; CDR3 DNA: TGCGCCAGCAGCTTGGCGGCGGGCTCCGACGAGCAGTACTTC; CDR3 protein: CASSLAAGSDEQYF
V gene: TRBV4-1; clone size: few; J gene: TRBJ2-1; D gene: TRBD1; CDR3 DNA: TGCGCCAGCAGCCAAGAAGATAGGGGGACAGGGGTTGACGATGAGCAGTTCTTC; CDR3 protein: CASSQEDRGTGVDDEQFF
V gene: TRBV6-5; clone size: NA; J gene: TRBJ1-1; D gene: NA; CDR3 DNA: TGTGCCAGCAGTTATTCCGACAGGAACACTGAAGCTTTCTTT; CDR3 protein: CASSYSDRNTEAFF